A single sample gave rise to the 26 T cell receptor beta chains below, sequenced in a study of OX40 agonist ivuxolimab in advanced cancers. The table came from immunoSEQ multiplex PCR; TCRdb's copy has only in-frame clones and leaves some out. The table records 90,000 or so clones, under 95% of them present only once. This specimen consisted of CD4+ or CD8+ T cells sorted from blood, obtained in a trial of the OX40 agonist ivuxolimab. The source of these receptors is an adult with an advanced solid tumor such as melanoma, head and neck, liver or kidney cancer.

The rearrangement joins TRBV27 to TRBJ2-7, with D perhaps TRBD2 (6 bases). Germline-derived CDR1 and CDR2 are MNHEY and SMNVEV (reference sequence). The CDR3 totals 12 residues. V was cut by 3 bases and J by 7 bases, with 10 bases left in between. The CDR3 DNA sequence: TGTGCCAGCAGTTTCGGGGGAGGAGAGCAGTACTTC. As protein: CASSFGGGEQYF.

This chain joins TRBV4-3 and TRBJ1-3, with D unclear. The CDR3 sequence is 15 residues long. Germline assignment: CDR1 LGHNA and CDR2 YSLEER. V lost 3 bases to trimming and J lost 4 bases, with 13 bases between them. CDR3 nucleotide sequence: TGCGCCAGCAGCCACATAAAAATCAGGGGAAACACCATATATTTT. Amino acids: CASSHIKIRGNTIYF.

The chain employs TRBV7-8 and TRBJ1-1; D gene unclear. The length of the CDR3 is 13 residues. Per germline, CDR1 SGHVS and CDR2 FQNEAQ. V dropped 2 bases and J dropped 2 bases, with 6 bases sitting between them. The CDR3 sequence is CASSLYSNTEAFF. For the CDR3, the DNA is TGTGCCAGCAGCTTATATTCCAACACTGAAGCTTTCTTT.

The V and J genes are TRBV27 and TRBJ2-7, with 11 nucleotides matching TRBD2. The germline V gene encodes CDR1 MNHEY and CDR2 SMNVEV (reference sequence). This CDR3 has 13 residues. V lost 2 bases to trimming and J lost 12 bases; unmatched junction nucleotides: 6. The CDR3, as DNA: TGTGCCAGCAGTTTAAAAGCTAGCGGGAGGAGGTACTTC. Residues: CASSLKASGRRYF.

This clone showed up just once. The chain combines TRBV10-1 with TRBJ1-5; D uncertain. V gave up 0 bases and J gave up 7 bases, with 7 bases separating them. Germline V lookup: CDR1 WNHNN, CDR2 SYGVQD (reference sequence). The CDR3 consists of 13 residues. The CDR3 loop is CASSESGGQPQHF. The CDR3 DNA reads as TGCGCCAGCAGTGAGTCGGGCGGCCAGCCCCAGCATTTT.

The chain recombines TRBV5-8 with TRBJ2-2; maybe TRBD1 (5 bases). This CDR3 region has 11 residues. With 6 bases removed from V and 11 bases from J, the gap between germline ends came to 11 bases. The germline CDR1 and CDR2 sequences are SGHTS and YDEGEE. The CDR3 is CASIRATELFF. CDR3 coding DNA: TGTGCCAGCATCAGGGCGACCGAGCTGTTTTTT.

This chain links TRBV29-1 with TRBJ1-1; possible D gene TRBD1, 6 bases. V lost 3 bases and J 0 bases, leaving 8 bases between the germline ends. The length of the CDR3 is 13 residues. Germline loops: CDR1 SQVTM, CDR2 ANQGSEA. CDR3 region: CSVDGGLNTEAFF. CDR3 sequence (DNA): TGCAGCGTTGACGGGGGGCTGAACACTGAAGCTTTCTTT.

The CDR3 is CSASDGEQYF. The CDR3 coding sequence is TGCAGTGCCTCGGATGGGGAGCAGTACTTC. The chain is built from TRBV20-1 and TRBJ2-7; D is ambiguous. This CDR3 region has 10 residues. In germline, CDR1 is DFQATT, CDR2 SNEGSKA (reference sequence). The V and J ends lost 6 bases and 7 bases respectively, with 10 bases between them.

V is TRBV18 and J is TRBJ2-3; unclear D gene. V lost 3 bases to trimming and J lost 8 bases, with 12 bases between them. Looked up from germline, CDR1 is KGHSH and CDR2 is LQKENI. The CDR3 loop spans 13 amino acids. CDR3 loop: CASSPSDALTQYF. CDR3 nucleotides: TGTGCCAGCTCACCTTCTGACGCGCTTACGCAGTATTTT.

The chain links TRBV5-1 to TRBJ2-3, with 8 bases lining up with TRBD2. J lost 6 bases, V lost 0 bases, and 6 bases had no gene match. The CDR3 contains 15 residues. In germline, CDR1 is SGHRS, CDR2 YFSETQ. The chain's CDR3 is CASSLGTSHADTQYF. Here the CDR3 DNA reads TGCGCCAGCAGCTTGGGGACTAGCCATGCCGATACGCAGTATTTT.

The rearrangement uses TRBV2 and TRBJ1-1; D gene unclear. Germline V CDR1 and CDR2: SNHLY, FYNNEI. The V end was cut by 0 bases, the J end by 3 bases, with 17 bases between. The CDR3 totals 17 residues. CDR3: CASSEAPVAYGHTEAFF. CDR3 DNA: TGTGCCAGCAGTGAAGCGCCCGTCGCATACGGCCACACTGAAGCTTTCTTT.

The chain is built from TRBV19 and TRBJ1-4; D is unresolved. Germline V lookup: CDR1 LNHDA, CDR2 SQIVND (reference sequence). The CDR3 contains 11 residues. V lost 6 bases and J lost 4, with 3 bases in between. DNA for the CDR3: TGTGCCAGTAGAGGTAATGAAAAACTGTTTTTT. Translation: CASRGNEKLFF.

The rearrangement uses TRBV5-1 and TRBJ1-1; tentatively, D is TRBD1 (5 bases). The CDR3 extends over 11 amino acids. The germline V gene encodes CDR1 SGHRS and CDR2 YFSETQ. V was pared by 2 bases and J by 10 bases, with 9 bases between. The CDR3 loop reads CASSFQGRAFF. CDR3 DNA: TGCGCCAGCAGCTTTCAGGGACGAGCTTTCTTT.

The CDR3 coding sequence is TGTGCCAGCAGCCCGGGACTAGCGGAAGGAGATACGCAGTATTTT. Translated, it gives CASSPGLAEGDTQYF. The chain has TRBV9 and TRBJ2-3; TRBD2 matches 11 bases. The V gene's germline CDR1 is SGDLS and CDR2 YYNGEE. The CDR3 is 15 amino acids. The trim removed 4 bases at V and 5 bases at J, leaving 6 bases unmatched.

The chain couples TRBV6-1 to TRBJ2-7, with TRBD2 matching 12 bases. J lost 0 bases, V lost 6 bases, and 3 bases had no gene match. The germline CDR1 and CDR2 sequences are MNHNS and SASEGT. The CDR3 is made up of 15 amino acids. The CDR3 coding sequence is TGTGCCAGCAGACCGGGACTAGCGGGCTCCTACGAGCAGTACTTC. This translates into CASRPGLAGSYEQYF.

This chain joins TRBV7-9 and TRBJ1-2; D not resolved. This CDR3 spans 14 amino acids. Deletions cut 1 base from V and 2 bases from J, with 8 bases between. Looked up from germline, CDR1 is SEHNR and CDR2 is FQNEAQ (reference sequence). Here the CDR3 DNA reads TGTGCCAGCAGCTTAGATCCGGGGAACTATGGCTACACCTTC. It codes for CASSLDPGNYGYTF.

V usage is TRBV7-9 and J usage is TRBJ2-6, with D possibly TRBD1 on 6 matching bases. The CDR3 covers 16 residues. V lost 1 base to trimming and J lost 1 base, with 8 bases between them. Germline V gene sequence: CDR1 SEHNR, CDR2 FQNEAQ (reference sequence). CDR3 nucleotide sequence: TGTGCCAGCAGCTTAGGTAGGGGGTCTGGGGCCAACGTCCTGACTTTC. Residues: CASSLGRGSGANVLTF.

The rearrangement links TRBV14 to TRBJ2-5; D possibly corresponds to TRBD2 (6 bases). CDR1 and CDR2 (germline): SGHDN, FVKESK. This CDR3 region has 13 residues. The ends were cut back, 4 bases at V and 2 bases at J, with 8 bases in the middle. The CDR3, as DNA: TGTGCCAGCAGCCGGAGCGGGCAAGAGACCCAGTACTTC. It encodes CASSRSGQETQYF. The variable domain in full, completed from reference TRBV14 and TRBJ2-5, reads EAGVTQFPSHSVIEKGQTVTLRCDPISGHDNLYWYRRVMGKEIKFLLHFVKESKQDESGMPNNRFLAERTGGTYSTLKVQPAELEDSGVYFCASSRSGQETQYFGPGTRLLVL.

This clone was recorded once. This chain uses TRBV5-1 with TRBJ1-4, with D hard to call. Per the germline V gene, CDR1 is SGHRS and CDR2 is YFSETQ. The CDR3 extends over 14 amino acids. Trimming stripped 1 base from V and 8 bases from J, with 12 bases between. CDR3 amino acids: CASSLSGMREKLFF. For the CDR3, the DNA is TGCGCCAGCAGCTTGTCGGGAATGAGGGAAAAACTGTTTTTT.

The chain is built from TRBV6-6 and TRBJ2-7; 8 bases are a match to TRBD2. CDR1 MNHNY and CDR2 SVGAGI come from the germline V gene (reference sequence). The CDR3 length is 13 residues. Trimming at V came to 7 bases and at J to 4 bases, leaving 6 bases not matched to a gene. This CDR3 reads CASKERERYEQYF. CDR3 nucleotides: TGTGCCAGCAAGGAGCGGGAGCGGTACGAGCAGTACTTC.

The chain recombines TRBV5-6 with TRBJ2-7; D call uncertain. The V and J ends lost 2 bases and 2 bases respectively, with 11 bases between them. The length of the CDR3 is 14 residues. CDR1 is SGHDT, CDR2 YYEEEE, per germline. CDR3 residues: CASSFPSETYEQYF. CDR3 in DNA: TGTGCCAGCAGCTTTCCTAGTGAGACCTACGAGCAGTACTTC. The whole variable domain, remainder taken from reference TRBV5-6 and TRBJ2-7, is DAGVTQSPTHLIKTRGQQVTLRCSPKSGHDTVSWYQQALGQGPQFIFQYYEEEERQRGNFPDRFSGHQFPNYSSELNVNALLLGDSALYLCASSFPSETYEQYFGPGTRLTVT.

This clone was detected only once. This chain connects TRBV15 to TRBJ1-4; weak D call: TRBD1 (5 bases). The CDR3 has 17 residues. Trimming took off 1 base at V and 1 base at J, with 13 bases between the two ends. CDR1 and CDR2 from the germline V gene are LNHNV and YYDKDF (reference sequence). In DNA form, the CDR3 reads TGTGCCACCAGCAGAGTCAGGATCGACAGAACTAATGAAAAACTGTTTTTT. It is translated as CATSRVRIDRTNEKLFF.

CDR3 protein: CASSLLLGGGTDTQYF. CDR3 DNA: TGTGCCAGCAGCTTACTCTTGGGCGGGGGCACAGATACGCAGTATTTT. V gene TRBV7-3 combines with J gene TRBJ2-3; D is possibly TRBD2 (6 bases). The germline V and J ends were trimmed by 2 bases and 1 base, with 13 bases remaining between them. CDR3 length equals 16 residues. Germline CDR1 reads SGHTA; CDR2 reads FQGTGA.

The chain links TRBV27 to TRBJ2-1, with 7 bases aligning to TRBD2. This CDR3 spans 15 amino acids. V gave up 2 bases and J gave up 7 bases; unmatched junction bases: 8. The V gene's germline CDR1 is MNHEY and CDR2 SMNVEV (reference sequence). The CDR3 DNA follows: TGTGCCAGCAGTTTACAACCGACGGGAGGAAATGAGCAGTTCTTC. Translated, it gives CASSLQPTGGNEQFF.

The genes are TRBV30 and TRBJ1-1; D is possibly TRBD1 (6 bases). The CDR3 contains 15 residues. In germline, CDR1 is GTSNPN, CDR2 SVGIG (reference sequence). V lost 6 bases, J lost 1 base, and 18 bases lay in between. This CDR3 reads CACHTRGQSNTEAFF. For the CDR3, the DNA is TGTGCCTGTCATACCCGCGGACAGTCGAACACTGAAGCTTTCTTT.

CDR3 sequence: CASSQDPGRTSYGYTF. CDR3 DNA: TGCGCCAGCAGCCAAGATCCGGGACGGACCTCCTATGGCTACACCTTC. The gene calls are TRBV4-3 and TRBJ1-2, with D perhaps matching TRBD1 (5 bases). The V end lost 0 bases, the J end lost 4 bases, and 15 bases lay between the germline ends. The CDR3 length is 16 residues. The germline CDR1 and CDR2 sequences are LGHNA and YSLEER.